The entry that follows covers one T cell receptor (beta chain) sequence. Its specificity is not known. The entry originates in a study of CD8+ T cells in alopecia areata. The overall study: Oral tofacitinib (5 to 10 mg twice daily) was administered to treated patients.

Following RNA extraction, reverse transcription yielded cDNA that acted as the sequencing template. Clones were read by immunoSEQ multiplex PCR, and TCRdb kept only the in-frame ones, dropping some. The sample carries under 300,000 clones, approximately 61% recorded once. Findings and caveats of the study: Clonality exceeded that of normal scalp in lesional scalp, most notably in alopecia totalis/universalis. There were also resident alphabeta T cells of normal skin sequenced in scalp samples.

The sequence derives from a human donor with alopecia areata. Sample: CD4+ T cells sorted from blood, taken at week 0.

Here the CDR3 DNA reads TGTGCCAGCAGCTTAGTCGGCACTGAAGCTTTCTTT. Translating gives CASSLVGTEAFF. The chain is built from TRBV11-2 and TRBJ1-1; D unclear. Trimming took 1 base from V and 4 from J, leaving 4 bases between them. The CDR3 spans 12 residues. Germline values: CDR1 SGHAT, CDR2 FQNNGV. Together with reference TRBV11-2 and TRBJ1-1, the CDR3 gives the full variable domain: EAGVAQSPRYKIIEKRQSVAFWCNPISGHATLYWYQQILGQGPKLLIQFQNNGVVDDSQLPKDRFSAERLKGVDSTLKIQPAKLEDSAVYLCASSLVGTEAFFGQGTRLTVV.